This T cell receptor beta chain emerged from a study of neurological immune-mediated disorders. 5'RACE generated cDNA with 10-nucleotide random UMIs. TCRdb re-called the 5' RACE reads through MiXCR, storing one row per CDR3 protein. The table has around 76,000 distinct CDR3 sequences, roughly a tenth seen once. This CDR3 region has 13 residues. The ends lost 5 bases at V and 4 bases at J; junction bases unmatched: 4. Germline lookup yields CDR1 DFQATT and CDR2 SNEGSKA (reference sequence). At least ten counts were recorded for this clonotype. Time point of the sample: longitudinal time-point 1 (baseline). It was from 2 million PBMCs stored at -80 C that the unsorted libraries were obtained.

The material sequenced was PBMCs. The receptor's source is a man between 25 and 39 years old in good health. This chain uses TRBV20-1 with TRBJ2-1, with 8 bases aligning to TRBD2. The DNA for the CDR3 is TGCAGTGCTCCTAGCGGGCTATACAATGAGCAGTTCTTC. This sequence encodes CSAPSGLYNEQFF.